This is a list of T cell receptor beta chains from one sample in a study of early T cells in non-severe SARS-CoV-2 infection. TCRdb recomputed calls from the 5' RACE reads with MiXCR, one row per CDR3 protein. Of about 35,000 distinct CDR3 sequences listed, more than 6% are singletons. Sequencing input: whole blood. The receptors stem from an adult who was a healthcare worker with PCR-confirmed SARS-CoV-2 infection or an uninfected control (not recorded which). Each CDR3 is given with its conserved first and last residue. Fields, in order: J gene, V gene, CDR3 length, D gene, clone size, CDR3 protein, CDR3 DNA. The D gene is left open where the match is weak. Where a row states a size, it is once, few, many or the class of an expanded clone; other rows omit it.

>TRBJ2-7|TRBV10-3|16|TRBD2|many
CAISEGTSGSRHEQYF
TGTGCCATCAGTGAGGGGACTAGCGGGAGTCGTCACGAGCAGTACTTC
>TRBJ2-7|TRBV2|12|TRBD1|.
CASTRGLYEQYF
TGTGCCAGCACCAGGGGGTTATACGAGCAGTACTTC
>TRBJ2-3|TRBV7-8|17|TRBD2|.
CASSLVSGSLSTDTQYF
TGTGCCAGCAGCTTGGTTAGCGGGAGTTTGAGCACAGATACGCAGTATTTT
>TRBJ2-6|TRBV7-2|13|.|many
CAMSQGMANVLTF
TGTGCCATGTCGCAGGGTATGGCCAACGTCCTGACTTTC
>TRBJ2-2|TRBV5-1|16|TRBD1|many
CASSRTPGQPTGELFF
TGCGCCAGCAGCCGAACTCCGGGACAGCCCACCGGGGAGCTGTTTTTT
>TRBJ1-1|TRBV20-1|12|.|.
CSASLINTEAFF
TGCAGTGCTAGTCTCATCAACACTGAAGCTTTCTTT
>TRBJ1-2|TRBV6-5|16|.|few
CASSYSGRVRLSGYTF
TGTGCCAGCAGTTACTCAGGCAGGGTGAGATTAAGTGGCTACACCTTC
>TRBJ1-2|TRBV29-1|14|.|few
CSALPRWGENGYTF
TGCAGCGCCCTACCCCGGTGGGGGGAGAATGGCTACACCTTC
>TRBJ1-1|TRBV4-1|15|.|many
CASSQSVNLNGEAFF
TGCGCCAGCAGCCAGAGCGTGAATCTGAACGGGGAAGCTTTCTTT
>TRBJ2-5|TRBV4-2|16|TRBD2|few
CASSQAASGNQETQYF
TGTGCCAGCAGCCAAGCCGCTAGCGGGAACCAAGAGACCCAGTACTTC
>TRBJ2-7|TRBV20-1|13|.|many
CSASPDSGSEQYF
TGCAGTGCTAGCCCCGACTCAGGATCCGAGCAGTACTTC
>TRBJ2-7|TRBV7-9|12|.|many
CASSLSTYEQYF
TGTGCCAGCAGCTTAAGTACCTACGAGCAGTACTTC
>TRBJ1-5|TRBV7-6|16|TRBD1|many
CASSPGQYYSNQPQHF
TGTGCCAGCAGTCCGGGACAGTACTATAGCAATCAGCCCCAGCATTTT
>TRBJ1-4|TRBV11-1|15|.|many
CASSAGRGGDEKLFF
TGTGCCAGCAGCGCCGGACGGGGGGGTGATGAAAAACTGTTTTTT
>TRBJ2-6|TRBV28|13|.|medium-sized
CASGTSGANVLTF
TGTGCCAGCGGTACCTCTGGGGCCAACGTCCTGACTTTC
>TRBJ1-5|TRBV18|14|TRBD1|.
CASSSDRGDQPQHF
TGTGCCAGCTCATCAGACAGGGGGGATCAGCCCCAGCATTTT
>TRBJ2-3|TRBV9|15|.|.
CASSVESWGADTQYF
TGTGCCAGCAGCGTAGAGAGTTGGGGGGCAGATACGCAGTATTTT
>TRBJ2-3|TRBV29-1|14|TRBD2|medium-sized
CSVASGRATDTQYF
TGCAGCGTTGCTAGCGGGAGGGCTACAGATACGCAGTATTTT
>TRBJ2-1|TRBV5-1|20|TRBD2|many
CASSLGKAPGLAERENEQFF
TGCGCCAGCAGCTTGGGTAAGGCCCCCGGACTAGCGGAACGGGAAAATGAGCAGTTCTTC
>TRBJ2-1|TRBV6-6|16|TRBD2|many
CASSSHSGRAYNEQFF
TGTGCCAGCAGTTCCCATAGCGGGAGGGCCTACAATGAGCAGTTCTTC
>TRBJ2-7|TRBV27|14|TRBD2|many
CASSSTAGAYEQYF
TGTGCCAGCAGTTCAACAGCGGGAGCATACGAGCAGTACTTC
>TRBJ2-7|TRBV5-1|17|.|many
CASSRAPSGGTSHEQYF
TGCGCCAGCAGCCGGGCCCCCTCAGGGGGGACGTCCCACGAGCAGTACTTC
>TRBJ2-1|TRBV10-2|12|TRBD2|many
CASRSGNNEQFF
TGCGCCAGCAGGAGCGGGAACAATGAGCAGTTCTTC
>TRBJ1-1|TRBV5-1|11|.|.
CASSSSGKAFF
TGCGCCAGCAGCTCCTCGGGGAAAGCTTTCTTT
>TRBJ2-5|TRBV20-1|15|TRBD2|.
CSARIPSGDQETRYF
TGCAGTGCTAGGATCCCTAGCGGGGACCAAGAGACCCGGTACTTC
>TRBJ1-1|TRBV9|14|.|.
CASSVAKPGTEAFF
TGTGCCAGCAGCGTAGCAAAACCCGGCACTGAAGCTTTCTTT
>TRBJ2-7|TRBV7-2|15|.|many
CASSLAAGSSYEQYF
TGTGCCAGCAGCTTAGCGGCAGGGTCCTCCTACGAGCAGTACTTC
>TRBJ2-7|TRBV27|12|.|many
CASSQRRGEQYF
TGTGCCAGCAGTCAGCGGAGGGGCGAGCAGTACTTC
>TRBJ2-3|TRBV20-1|15|TRBD2|.
CSAPVGGRFTDTQYF
TGCAGTGCCCCCGTGGGCGGGAGGTTCACAGATACGCAGTATTTT
>TRBJ2-1|TRBV30|15|.|many
CAWSGLETTYNEQFF
TGTGCCTGGAGCGGGCTAGAAACCACCTACAATGAGCAGTTCTTC
>TRBJ2-7|TRBV7-9|16|TRBD2|many
CASSTDWAGGSGEQYF
TGTGCCAGCAGCACCGATTGGGCGGGAGGTTCGGGTGAGCAGTACTTC
>TRBJ2-7|TRBV18|13|.|many
CASSQKQGYEQYF
TGTGCCAGCTCACAGAAACAAGGCTACGAGCAGTACTTC
>TRBJ1-1|TRBV20-1|14|TRBD1|many
CSAGQGARNTEAFF
TGCAGTGCTGGACAGGGGGCCCGGAACACTGAAGCTTTCTTT
>TRBJ2-1|TRBV11-2|15|.|many
CASSLDHQAYNEQFF
TGTGCCAGCAGCTTAGATCATCAAGCGTACAATGAGCAGTTCTTC
>TRBJ2-7|TRBV20-1|11|.|.
CSAPVVSEQYF
TGCAGTGCGCCCGTAGTTAGCGAGCAGTACTTC
>TRBJ1-6|TRBV25-1|17|TRBD1|many
CASSRDRGHSYNSPLHF
TGTGCCAGCAGCCGGGACAGGGGCCACTCCTATAATTCACCCCTCCACTTT
>TRBJ2-5|TRBV5-8|13|TRBD2|few
CASSRDYKRTQYF
TGTGCCAGCAGCCGGGACTACAAGAGGACCCAGTACTTC
>TRBJ1-6|TRBV4-1|14|.|many
CASSQVQDNSPLHF
TGCGCCAGCAGCCAAGTACAGGATAATTCACCCCTCCACTTT
>TRBJ2-3|TRBV14|15|TRBD2|many
CASSEQREWSDTQYF
TGTGCCAGCAGCGAACAGCGGGAGTGGTCAGATACGCAGTATTTT
>TRBJ2-3|TRBV6-6|13|.|few
CASSYSRLDTQYF
TGTGCCAGCAGTTACAGCCGTCTAGATACGCAGTATTTT
>TRBJ2-6|TRBV7-6|17|.|many
CASSLVTQGRGANVLTF
TGTGCCAGCAGCTTAGTGACACAGGGAAGAGGGGCCAACGTCCTGACTTTC
>TRBJ1-5|TRBV24-1|16|.|many
CATSSSSRGDNQPQHF
TGTGCCACCAGTTCGTCCTCCCGGGGAGACAATCAGCCCCAGCATTTT
>TRBJ2-5|TRBV12-5|17|.|many
CASGCLSHSTDQETQYF
TGTGCTAGTGGTTGTCTCTCTCACTCGACAGATCAAGAGACCCAGTACTTC
>TRBJ2-1|TRBV27|15|.|many
CASSPLSLSPGEQFF
TGTGCCAGCAGTCCCTTGAGCTTATCCCCAGGGGAGCAGTTCTTC
>TRBJ2-6|TRBV7-3|18|TRBD1|many
CASSLTGTALSGANVLTF
TGTGCCAGCAGCTTAACGGGGACAGCCCTCTCTGGGGCCAACGTCCTGACTTTC
>TRBJ2-2|TRBV3-1|13|.|many
CASSRRGTGELFF
TGTGCCAGCAGTCGGAGGGGCACCGGGGAGCTGTTTTTT
>TRBJ2-1|TRBV7-6|16|TRBD2|many
CASSPAGSGRTVEQFF
TGTGCCAGCAGCCCGGCAGGAAGCGGGAGAACGGTTGAGCAGTTCTTC
>TRBJ1-2|TRBV29-1|13|.|many
CSVLRQGMGGYTF
TGCAGCGTCCTGAGGCAGGGGATGGGTGGCTACACCTTC
>TRBJ2-7|TRBV3-1|16|TRBD2|.
CASSRLSLAETYEQYF
TGTGCCAGCAGCCGCCTGAGTCTAGCGGAGACCTACGAGCAGTACTTC
>TRBJ2-7|TRBV20-1|18|TRBD1|.
CSARDRDRGLFSLYEQYF
TGCAGTGCTAGAGATCGGGACAGGGGGCTGTTCTCCCTCTACGAGCAGTACTTC
>TRBJ2-7|TRBV2|15|.|many
CASSEPQGRDDEQYF
TGTGCCAGCAGTGAACCCCAGGGGAGGGACGACGAGCAGTACTTC